The next 18 T cell receptor beta chains were all read from a single sample in a study of blood T cell repertoires in COVID-19. Profiled with immunoSEQ multiplex PCR; TCRdb holds only in-frame clones, not every one. The profile shows 130,000 to 150,000 clones, approximately 85% of them singletons. The specimen was peripheral blood. The source is a human donor with acute or convalescent COVID-19. The donor label of this sample is uncertain.

This clone is a singleton in its sample. The chain links TRBV6-5 to TRBJ1-3; D uncertain. This CDR3 has 13 amino acids. Germline CDR1 reads MNHEY; CDR2 reads SVGAGI. V was cut by 11 bases and J by 5 bases, with 16 bases left in between. Here the CDR3 reads CAAGSGTRNTIYF. For the CDR3, the DNA is TGTGCCGCGGGCAGCGGAACGAGAAACACCATATATTTT.

This clone has more than one count but fewer than ten. The chain uses TRBV5-6 and TRBJ2-7; D is ambiguous. The CDR3 loop spans 12 amino acids. V was pared by 3 bases and J by 2 bases, with 6 bases between. Looked up from germline, CDR1 is SGHDT and CDR2 is YYEEEE. The CDR3 coding sequence is TGTGCCAGCAGCTCCAGGACCTACGAGCAGTACTTC. Its translation: CASSSRTYEQYF.

The rearrangement links TRBV30 to TRBJ1-1, with a tentative D call TRBD1 (5 bases). This CDR3 has 14 residues. Germline assignment: CDR1 GTSNPN and CDR2 SVGIG (reference sequence). V gave up 2 bases and J gave up 1 base, with 11 bases separating them. This CDR3 is CAWSLTVSNTEAFF. CDR3 nucleotides: TGTGCCTGGAGTTTGACAGTTTCGAACACTGAAGCTTTCTTT.

The chain employs TRBV5-5 and TRBJ1-1, with TRBD1 as a possible D gene (6 bases). This CDR3 contains 14 residues. Germline CDR1 is SGHKS and CDR2 is YYEKEE (reference sequence). Deletions cut 5 bases from V and 1 base from J, with 12 bases between. CDR3 loop: CASSWTQGNTEAFF. Written as DNA, the CDR3 is TGTGCCAGCAGTTGGACACAGGGGAACACTGAAGCTTTCTTT.

The chain links TRBV5-6 to TRBJ2-5; 7 bases fit TRBD1. This CDR3 has 17 amino acids. V gave up 1 base and J gave up 5 bases; unmatched junction bases: 14. CDR1 and CDR2 from the germline V gene are SGHDT and YYEEEE. In DNA form, the CDR3 reads TGTGCCAGCAGCTTGTTTGTAGGACAGGTCGGTTCCGAGACCCAGTACTTC. It specifies CASSLFVGQVGSETQYF. Combining the CDR3 with reference TRBV5-6 and TRBJ2-5 gives the whole variable domain DAGVTQSPTHLIKTRGQQVTLRCSPKSGHDTVSWYQQALGQGPQFIFQYYEEEERQRGNFPDRFSGHQFPNYSSELNVNALLLGDSALYLCASSLFVGQVGSETQYFGPGTRLLVL.

The J gene is TRBJ2-2, the V gene TRBV5-5, with D uncertain. Germline CDR1 and CDR2: SGHKS and YYEKEE (reference sequence). The V and J ends lost 4 bases and 0 bases respectively, with 4 bases between them. CDR3 length: 13 amino acids. Here the CDR3 reads CASSPANTGELFF. In DNA form, the CDR3 reads TGTGCCAGCAGCCCGGCGAACACCGGGGAGCTGTTTTTT.

The gene calls are TRBV6-6 and TRBJ1-2; D not resolved. There are 12 residues in the CDR3. Germline assignment: CDR1 MNHNY and CDR2 SVGAGI (reference sequence). Between the trimmed V and J ends, which lost 0 bases and 13 bases, there was a span of 12 bases. This CDR3 is CASSYSEGSGTF. CDR3 nucleotide sequence: TGTGCCAGCAGTTACTCGGAGGGATCAGGCACCTTC.

The J gene is TRBJ1-6, the V gene TRBV18; D not resolved. The CDR3 is made up of 15 amino acids. Germline V gene sequence: CDR1 KGHSH, CDR2 LQKENI. V shed 3 bases and J shed 7 bases, with 13 bases lying between them. The CDR3 protein is CASSPSAESNSPLHF. The DNA for the CDR3 is TGTGCCAGCTCACCCTCGGCGGAATCCAATTCACCCCTCCACTTT. The whole variable domain, filled in from reference TRBV18 and TRBJ1-6, reads NAGVMQNPRHLVRRRGQEARLRCSPMKGHSHVYWYRQLPEEGLKFMVYLQKENIIDESGMPKERFSAEFPKEGPSILRIQQVVRGDSAAYFCASSPSAESNSPLHFGNGTRLTVT.

The chain employs TRBV4-1 and TRBJ2-1; a possible D gene is TRBD2 (6 bases). The germline CDR1 and CDR2 sequences are MGHRA and YSYEKL. The V end lost 4 bases, the J end lost 0 bases, and 19 bases lay between the germline ends. The CDR3 totals 18 residues. The CDR3 sequence: CASSPPAGPTDSYNEQFF. The CDR3 DNA reads as TGCGCCAGCAGCCCCCCAGCGGGTCCTACGGACTCCTACAATGAGCAGTTCTTC.

This clone was seen a few times. The chain employs TRBV7-9 and TRBJ1-6; D is undetermined. In germline, CDR1 is SEHNR, CDR2 FQNEAQ (reference sequence). Trimming stripped 5 bases from V and 6 bases from J, with 17 bases between. This CDR3 is 16 amino acids long. The CDR3 loop is CASSLRSLIGNSPLHF. The CDR3 bases are TGTGCCAGCAGCCTTCGGTCACTAATCGGTAATTCACCCCTCCACTTT.

The chain links TRBV7-3 to TRBJ2-2, with 16 positions matching TRBD2. The CDR3 totals 19 residues. V was clipped by 5 bases and J by 3 bases; unmatched bases: 9. Germline CDR1 reads SGHTA; CDR2 reads FQGTGA. CDR3 bases: TGTGCCAGCAGCCGTGGGACTAGCGGGAGGGCCGTGGACACCGGGGAGCTGTTTTTT. Translating it yields CASSRGTSGRAVDTGELFF.

J is TRBJ1-4 and V is TRBV6-5; TRBD1 might be the D (5 bases). The V gene lost 7 bases and the J gene lost 7 bases, with 13 bases spanning the gap. Per the germline V gene, CDR1 is MNHEY and CDR2 is SVGAGI. This CDR3 region has 13 residues. CDR3 amino acids: CASMKTDSEKLFF. CDR3 nucleotides: TGTGCCAGCATGAAGACAGATAGTGAAAAACTGTTTTTT.

This clone has just one count. The chain recombines TRBV2 with TRBJ1-2, with 7 bases aligning to TRBD1. The V and J ends lost 6 bases and 7 bases, in that order; junction bases with no gene match: 11. The CDR3 runs to 14 residues. CDR1 and CDR2 (germline): SNHLY, FYNNEI. The CDR3, as DNA: TGTGCCAGCAGGGGGGGACAGCTAGGCTTTGGCTACACCTTC. It specifies CASRGGQLGFGYTF.

This clone turned up a few times. The chain carries TRBV14 and TRBJ2-1; tentative D call: TRBD2 (6 bases). V was cut by 1 base and J by 9 bases, with 13 bases left in between. The CDR3 spans 14 residues. Per germline, CDR1 SGHDN and CDR2 FVKESK. This CDR3 is CASSQGLASGEQFF. In nucleotides, the CDR3 is TGTGCCAGCAGCCAAGGCCTAGCGAGCGGTGAGCAGTTCTTC.

V usage is TRBV11-3 and J usage is TRBJ2-7, with TRBD2 as a possible D gene (5 bases). CDR1 and CDR2 (germline): SGHNT, YENEEA. Trimming shortened V by 6 bases and J by 4 bases, and 16 bases separated the two germline ends. The CDR3 runs to 14 residues. CDR3 region: CASRPFWLAYEQYV. The CDR3 DNA reads TGTGCCAGCAGACCCTTTTGGCTAGCTTACGAGCAGTACGTC.

This sequence joins TRBV19 and TRBJ2-1; 8 bases match TRBD2. The ends lost 5 bases at V and 3 bases at J; junction bases unmatched: 3. Germline CDR1 LNHDA, CDR2 SQIVND (reference sequence). The CDR3 has 14 residues. The CDR3 nucleotides are TGTGCCAGTAGTCCGGGGGGGTTCTACAATGAGCAGTTCTTC. Residues: CASSPGGFYNEQFF.

DNA of the CDR3: TGTGCCAGCAGTTTCCCGACCGACGCCGGGTACGAGCAGTACTTC. The encoded protein is CASSFPTDAGYEQYF. V gene TRBV28 combines with J gene TRBJ2-7, with D unclear. CDR3 length: 15 amino acids. The germline V gene has CDR1 MDHEN and CDR2 SYDVKM. Trimming removed 3 bases from V and 4 bases from J, with 16 bases in between.

This clone was detected only a few times. The chain has TRBV28 and TRBJ1-2; 9 positions agree with TRBD1. V was pared by 6 bases and J by 0 bases, with 8 bases of the junction left unmatched. CDR3 length: 16 amino acids. The germline gives CDR1 MDHEN, CDR2 SYDVKM. The CDR3 is CASRARDRDPNYGYTF. DNA for the CDR3: TGTGCCAGCAGGGCCCGGGACAGGGACCCTAACTATGGCTACACCTTC.